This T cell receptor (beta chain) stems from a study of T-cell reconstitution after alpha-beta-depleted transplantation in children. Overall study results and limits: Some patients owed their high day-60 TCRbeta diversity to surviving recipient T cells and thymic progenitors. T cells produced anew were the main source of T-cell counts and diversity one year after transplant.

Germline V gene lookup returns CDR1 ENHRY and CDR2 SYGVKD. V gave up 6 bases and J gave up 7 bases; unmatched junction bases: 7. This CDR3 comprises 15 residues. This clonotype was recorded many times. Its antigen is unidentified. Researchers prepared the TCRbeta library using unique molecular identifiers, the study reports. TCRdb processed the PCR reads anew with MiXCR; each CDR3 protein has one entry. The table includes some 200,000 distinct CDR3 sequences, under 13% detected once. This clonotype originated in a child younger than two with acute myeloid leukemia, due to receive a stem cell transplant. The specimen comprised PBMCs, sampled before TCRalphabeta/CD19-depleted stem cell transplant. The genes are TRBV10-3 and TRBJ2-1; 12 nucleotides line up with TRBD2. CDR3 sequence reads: CAISQTSGRYNEQFF. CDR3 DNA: TGTGCCATCAGCCAGACTAGCGGGAGATATAATGAGCAGTTCTTC.